The clone carrying this TCR beta chain has only one observation. The antigen is undetermined. This CDR3 comprises 12 residues. The germline V gene has CDR1 ENHRY and CDR2 SYGVKD. V lost 2 bases to trimming and J lost 9 bases, with 10 bases between them. The sample belongs to a study of cytomegalovirus exposure and HLA in healthy donors. Study background: Around 78 million unique TCRs, all from HLA-typed donors, were included in an early release of the data. Study-level findings and limits: Rare sequences made up most TCRs, while some public TCRs were found in many donors. HLA allele associations emerged for some 16,000 TCR beta sequences in a later analysis, at 0.05 false discovery rate.

PCR employed 60 Vbeta and 13 Jbeta primers. Libraries were prepared by immunoSEQ multiplex PCR; TCRdb keeps only in-frame clonotypes and omits some of them. This table holds more than 90,000 clones, about 76% found once. The sample consisted of PBMCs. J is TRBJ1-1 and V is TRBV10-3; D is uncertain. The receptor comes from a man between 35 and 55 years old in good health and CMV-seropositive. CDR3 bases: TGTGCCATCAGTGAGGCACGAACAAAAGCTTTCTTT. This encodes CAISEARTKAFF.